This record concerns one T cell receptor (beta chain) sequence. This sample was included in a study of cytomegalovirus exposure and HLA in healthy donors. Germline CDR1 and CDR2: KGHSH and LQKENI. V lost 3 bases and J lost 5; bases outside the gene matches: 5. This CDR3 region has 14 residues. Method: immunoSEQ multiplex PCR; TCRdb's copy keeps in-frame clones and lacks some. The table has some 130,000 clones, around four fifths seen once; the top ten hold about 27%. Sequencing was carried out using PBMCs. This chain uses TRBV18 with TRBJ2-3, with 7 bases matching TRBD1. This clonotype was obtained from a man younger than 45 in good health and CMV-seropositive. The CDR3 DNA sequence: TGTGCCAGCTCACCGCGAACAGGGGAAGATACGCAGTATTTT. It specifies CASSPRTGEDTQYF.